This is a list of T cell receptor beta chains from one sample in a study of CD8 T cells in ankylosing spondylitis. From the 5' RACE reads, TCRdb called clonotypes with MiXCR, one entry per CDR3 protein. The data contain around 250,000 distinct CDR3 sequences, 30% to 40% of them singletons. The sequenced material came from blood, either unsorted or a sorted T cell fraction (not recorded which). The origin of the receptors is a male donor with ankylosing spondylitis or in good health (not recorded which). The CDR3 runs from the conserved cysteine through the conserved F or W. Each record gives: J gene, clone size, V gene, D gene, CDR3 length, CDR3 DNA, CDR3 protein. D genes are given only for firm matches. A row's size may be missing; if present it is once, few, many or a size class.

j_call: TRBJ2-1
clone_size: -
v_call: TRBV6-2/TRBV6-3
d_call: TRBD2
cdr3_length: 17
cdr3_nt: TGTGCCAGCAGTTTGGGTAGCGGGGGCTTATCCTACAATGAGCAGTTCTTC
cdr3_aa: CASSLGSGGLSYNEQFF

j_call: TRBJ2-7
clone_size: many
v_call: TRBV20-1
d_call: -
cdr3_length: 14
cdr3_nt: TGCAGTGCTAGAGACTCCGGGAACGCCTTGGGGCAGTACTTC
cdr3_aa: CSARDSGNALGQYF

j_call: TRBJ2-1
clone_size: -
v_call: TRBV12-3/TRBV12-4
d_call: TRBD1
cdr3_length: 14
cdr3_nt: TGTGCCAGCACTGGGGGGGACAGGGGGTATGAGCAGTTCTTC
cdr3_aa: CASTGGDRGYEQFF

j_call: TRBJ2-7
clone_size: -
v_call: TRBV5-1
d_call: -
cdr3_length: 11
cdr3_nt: TGCGCCAGCAGCATCTCCTACGAGCAGTACTTC
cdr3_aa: CASSISYEQYF

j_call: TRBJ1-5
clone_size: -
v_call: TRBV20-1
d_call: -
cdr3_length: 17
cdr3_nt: TGCAGTGCTAGAGATCCGGGGCCCCTGTATAGCAATCAGCCCCAGCATTTT
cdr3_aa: CSARDPGPLYSNQPQHF

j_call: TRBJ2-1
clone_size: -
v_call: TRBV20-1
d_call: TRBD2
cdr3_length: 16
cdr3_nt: TGCAGTGCTCTTACTAGCGGGGGGCCCTTCTACAATGAGCAGTTCTTC
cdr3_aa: CSALTSGGPFYNEQFF

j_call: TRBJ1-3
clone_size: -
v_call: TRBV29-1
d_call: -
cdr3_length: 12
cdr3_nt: TGCAGCGTTCGTCCCCCTGGAAACACCATATATTTT
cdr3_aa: CSVRPPGNTIYF

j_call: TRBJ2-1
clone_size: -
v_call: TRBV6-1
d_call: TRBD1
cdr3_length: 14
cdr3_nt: TGTGCCAGCAACCGGGACAGGGGTTACAATGAGCAGTTCTTC
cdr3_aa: CASNRDRGYNEQFF

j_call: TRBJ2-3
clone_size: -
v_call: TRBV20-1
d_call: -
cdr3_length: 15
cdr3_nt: TGCAGTGCGGTTTTGCCTGTGGAGAGCACAGATACGCAGTATTTT
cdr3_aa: CSAVLPVESTDTQYF

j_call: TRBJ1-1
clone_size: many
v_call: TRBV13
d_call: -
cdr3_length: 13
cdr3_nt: TGTGCCAGCAGCTTACCGATGAACACTGAAGCTTTCTTT
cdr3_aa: CASSLPMNTEAFF

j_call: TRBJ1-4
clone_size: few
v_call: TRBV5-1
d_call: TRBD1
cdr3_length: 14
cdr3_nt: TGTGCCAGCAGCTCGGGACAGGGCGGTGAAAAACTGTTTTTT
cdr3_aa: CASSSGQGGEKLFF

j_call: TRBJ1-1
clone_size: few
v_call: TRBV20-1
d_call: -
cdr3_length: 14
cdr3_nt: TGCAGTGCCAAGCGGGGTTCTCTAAACACTGAAGCTTTCTTT
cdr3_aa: CSAKRGSLNTEAFF

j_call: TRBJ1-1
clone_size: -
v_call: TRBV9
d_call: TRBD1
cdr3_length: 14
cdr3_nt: TGTGCCAGCAGCGTGGGACCGGGACAGGGTGAAGCTTTCTTT
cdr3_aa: CASSVGPGQGEAFF

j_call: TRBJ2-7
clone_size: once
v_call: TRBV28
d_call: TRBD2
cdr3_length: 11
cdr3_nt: TGTGCCACCGGAGGGAGGGACGAGCAGTACTTC
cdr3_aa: CATGGRDEQYF

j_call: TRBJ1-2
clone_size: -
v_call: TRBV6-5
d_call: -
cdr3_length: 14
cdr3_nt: TGTGCCAGCAGTTACGCCCCAGGGGTACGGGGCTACACCTTC
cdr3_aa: CASSYAPGVRGYTF

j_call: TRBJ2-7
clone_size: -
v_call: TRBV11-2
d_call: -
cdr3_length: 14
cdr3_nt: TGTGCCAGCAGCCATATCGGCAAGAACTACGAGCAGTACTTC
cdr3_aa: CASSHIGKNYEQYF

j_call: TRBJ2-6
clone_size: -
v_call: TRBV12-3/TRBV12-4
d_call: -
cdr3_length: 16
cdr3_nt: TGTGCCAGCACCACACCCTACGGGGCCGGGGCCAACGTCCTGACTTTC
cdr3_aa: CASTTPYGAGANVLTF

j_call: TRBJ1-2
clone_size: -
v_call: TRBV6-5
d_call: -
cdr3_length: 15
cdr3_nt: TGTGCCAGCAGTTACTCCCCAGGGGCCCCCTATGGCTACACCTTC
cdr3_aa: CASSYSPGAPYGYTF

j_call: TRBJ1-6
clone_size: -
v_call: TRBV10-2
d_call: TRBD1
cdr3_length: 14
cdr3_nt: TGCGCCAGCACCGCCACAGGGGATAATTCACCCCTCCACTTT
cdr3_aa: CASTATGDNSPLHF

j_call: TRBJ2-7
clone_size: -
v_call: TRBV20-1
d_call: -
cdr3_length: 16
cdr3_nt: TGCAGTGCTAGAGATTCTCAAGACGGCCCTACCTACGAGCAGTACTTC
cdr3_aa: CSARDSQDGPTYEQYF

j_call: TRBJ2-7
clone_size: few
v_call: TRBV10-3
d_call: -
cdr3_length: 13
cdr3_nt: TGTGCCATCACAGGGGGGGGCCTAGACGAGCAGTACTTC
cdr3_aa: CAITGGGLDEQYF

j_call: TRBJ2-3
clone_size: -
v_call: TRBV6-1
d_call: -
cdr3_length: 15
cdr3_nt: TGTGCCAGCAGTGCTTCGGTGGCCAGCACAGATACGCAGTATTTT
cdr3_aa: CASSASVASTDTQYF

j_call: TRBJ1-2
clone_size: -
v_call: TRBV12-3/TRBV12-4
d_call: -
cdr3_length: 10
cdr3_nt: TGTGCCAGCAGGCGCTATGGCTACACCTTC
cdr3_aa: CASRRYGYTF

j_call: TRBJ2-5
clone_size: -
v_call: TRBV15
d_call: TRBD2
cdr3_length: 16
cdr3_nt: TGTGCCACCAGCAGAGATGAGGGACTAGCAACAGAGACCCAGTACTTC
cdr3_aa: CATSRDEGLATETQYF

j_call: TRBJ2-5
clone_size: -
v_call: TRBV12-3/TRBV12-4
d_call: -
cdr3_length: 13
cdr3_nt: TGTGCCAGCAGCCCCTTCCCGGGGGAGACCCAGTACTTC
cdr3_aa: CASSPFPGETQYF

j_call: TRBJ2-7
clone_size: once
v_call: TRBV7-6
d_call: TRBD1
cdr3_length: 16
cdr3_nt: TGTGCCAGCAGTCCATGGGACAGGGGTTCCTCCTACGAGCAGTACTTC
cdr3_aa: CASSPWDRGSSYEQYF

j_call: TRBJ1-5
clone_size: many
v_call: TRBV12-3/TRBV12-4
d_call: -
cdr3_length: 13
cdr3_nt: TGTGCCAGCAGTTTGAGTAGCAATCAGCCCCAGCATTTT
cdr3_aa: CASSLSSNQPQHF

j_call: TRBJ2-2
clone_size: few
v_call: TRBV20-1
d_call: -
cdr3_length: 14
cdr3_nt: TGCAGTGCCAGCACAGGGACGAAAACCGGGGAGCTGTTTTTT
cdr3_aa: CSASTGTKTGELFF

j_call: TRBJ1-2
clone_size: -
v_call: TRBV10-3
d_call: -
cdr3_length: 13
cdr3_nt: TGTGCCATCAGTGAGTCGCTGGGCTATGGCTACACCTTC
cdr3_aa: CAISESLGYGYTF

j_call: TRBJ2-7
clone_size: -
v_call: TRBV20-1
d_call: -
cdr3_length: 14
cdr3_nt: TGCAGTGCTAGGGCGCTCTTTTTAAGTTACGAGCAGTACTTC
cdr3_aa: CSARALFLSYEQYF

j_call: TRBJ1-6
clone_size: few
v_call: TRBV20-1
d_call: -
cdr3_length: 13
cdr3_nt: TGCAGTGCTAGAGATCAGGTTAATTCACCCCTCCACTTT
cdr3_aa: CSARDQVNSPLHF

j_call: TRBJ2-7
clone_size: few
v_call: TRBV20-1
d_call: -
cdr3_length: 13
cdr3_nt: TGCAGTGCTAGAGGACAGGAAAACTACGAGCAGTACTTC
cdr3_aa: CSARGQENYEQYF

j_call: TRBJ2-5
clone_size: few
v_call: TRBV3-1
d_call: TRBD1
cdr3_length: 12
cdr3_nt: TGTGCCAGCAGCCAAGGGGGACAGGCCCAGTACTTC
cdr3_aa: CASSQGGQAQYF

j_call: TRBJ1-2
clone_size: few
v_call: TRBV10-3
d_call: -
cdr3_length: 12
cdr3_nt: TGTGCCATCAGTGAGCCGGGTTTAGGCTACACCTTC
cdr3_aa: CAISEPGLGYTF

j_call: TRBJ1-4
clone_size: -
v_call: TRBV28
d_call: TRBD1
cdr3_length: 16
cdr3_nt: TGTGCCAGCAGTTTAGGGGGACAGGGTGGGGGTGAAAAACTGTTTTTT
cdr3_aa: CASSLGGQGGGEKLFF

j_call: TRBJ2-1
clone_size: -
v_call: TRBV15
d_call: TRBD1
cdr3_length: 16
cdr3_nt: TGTGCCACCAGCAGCCTCAGGGACAGGGGTTACAATGAGCAGTTCTTC
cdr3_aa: CATSSLRDRGYNEQFF